This T cell receptor (beta chain) was captured in a study of CD8+CD57+ T cells in acquired aplastic anemia. Overall study: Sorted CD4+ and CD8+ cells gave an average of roughly 3.5 ug of DNA. Healthy donors gave 10 million or so reads on average for CD4+ cells. Study-level results: Any difference that existed in CD8+ Simpson's diversity between patients and controls was not significant. Some 29 CD8+ CDR3 sequences were shared between patients and controls.

Germline CDR1 is SGDLS and CDR2 is YYNGEE. The CDR3 covers 16 residues. The V end lost 3 bases, the J end lost 2 bases, and 17 bases lay between the germline ends. This clonotype was counted a single time. Antigen unknown. The study profiled TCR beta VDJ and CDR3 using genomic DNA as template. TCRdb re-called the reads through MiXCR, storing one row per CDR3 protein. Found here are about 400,000 distinct CDR3 sequences, about two thirds of them singletons; the top ten hold under 5%. Sequencing was carried out using sorted CD4+, CD8+, or CD8+CD57+ T cells (not recorded which) from PBMCs. The source is a human donor in good health, serving as a control. This chain uses TRBV9 with TRBJ1-1; D is perhaps TRBD1 (6 bases). CDR3 nucleotide sequence: TGTGCCAGCAGCGAGGCTTTCGGGGGCGAAAACACTGAAGCTTTCTTT. Encoded protein: CASSEAFGGENTEAFF.